This TCR beta chain is drawn from a study of human T cells and chemical hapten exposure. Across the study: Patch tests applied 0.01% DPC to the upper back, read at 6 days.

TCRdb reprocessed the RACE reads with MiXCR, giving one entry per CDR3 protein. Counted here are 35,000 to 50,000 distinct CDR3 sequences, over 9.5% occurring once; the ten biggest clones make up approximately 5.9%. Regarding time point: pre-sensitization, week 0. Treatment in this sample: therapeutic diphenylcyclopropenone sensitization with weekly scalp DPC. The germline V gene encodes CDR1 MNHEY and CDR2 SVGEGT. Trimming stripped 2 bases from V and 7 bases from J, with 15 bases between. The CDR3 has 15 residues. This clonotype was seen a few times. V and J are TRBV6-2 or TRBV6-3 and TRBJ2-1; a weak D match, TRBD1 (5 bases). The receptor was isolated from a man aged 25 to 45 with alopecia areata. Some clones in this sample may be carry-over from other donors' samples. The source material was whole blood, sampled in connection with sensitization to the hapten diphenylcyclopropenone (DPC). The CDR3 region is CASSYVQGMSNEQFF. The CDR3 nucleotides read TGTGCCAGCAGTTACGTCCAGGGAATGTCTAATGAGCAGTTCTTC.